This T cell receptor (beta chain) was sequenced during a study of blood T cell repertoires in COVID-19. Study details: Samples taken during acute and convalescent COVID-19 were collected in the United States, Italy and Spain. T cells, B-cell-depleted T cells, or PBMCs provided the cDNA or gDNA that served as material.

As originally analysed: Counts of nucleated cells, estimated from reference gene primer amplification, were obtained. Profiled with immunoSEQ multiplex PCR; TCRdb holds only in-frame clones, not every one. The V and J calls and clone size were taken over from that table, and D and trimming were inferred from the DNA. The table lists under 140,000 clones, approximately 67% of them singletons. Trimming at V came to 0 bases and at J to 9 bases, leaving 9 bases not matched to a gene. Germline values: CDR1 SGHKS, CDR2 YYEKEE (reference sequence). The CDR3 length is 16 residues. The chain is built from TRBV5-5 and TRBJ2-6, with 7 bases identical to TRBD1. The sample consisted of peripheral blood. The TCR was taken from a woman aged 60-75 years with acute or convalescent COVID-19. The CDR3 loop reads CASSLGQGAMDNVLTF. DNA for the CDR3: TGTGCCAGCAGCTTGGGACAGGGCGCTATGGACAACGTCCTGACTTTC.